This T cell receptor beta chain was sequenced during a study of T cells in Graves' hyperthyroidism and ophthalmopathy. Germline CDR1 reads SQVTM; CDR2 reads ANQGSEA. V was pared by 4 bases and J by 1 base, with 6 bases of the junction left unmatched. The CDR3 runs 14 residues. RNA transcripts gave rise to amplified TCR beta CDR3 regions. During a first-round RT-PCR of the TCR CDR3, the HTBI primer set was used. Each CDR3 protein is one row after TCRdb ran MiXCR on the multiplex PCR reads. The sample lists under 400,000 distinct CDR3 sequences; roughly 15% were seen once. The source of this sequence is a woman aged 55-69 years with Graves' ophthalmopathy. The chain is built from TRBV29-1 and TRBJ1-1; 7 bases match TRBD1. Source material: blood. In nucleotides, the CDR3 is TGCAGCGTTGGGATTCGACAGGGGAACACTGAAGCTTTCTTT. This sequence encodes CSVGIRQGNTEAFF.